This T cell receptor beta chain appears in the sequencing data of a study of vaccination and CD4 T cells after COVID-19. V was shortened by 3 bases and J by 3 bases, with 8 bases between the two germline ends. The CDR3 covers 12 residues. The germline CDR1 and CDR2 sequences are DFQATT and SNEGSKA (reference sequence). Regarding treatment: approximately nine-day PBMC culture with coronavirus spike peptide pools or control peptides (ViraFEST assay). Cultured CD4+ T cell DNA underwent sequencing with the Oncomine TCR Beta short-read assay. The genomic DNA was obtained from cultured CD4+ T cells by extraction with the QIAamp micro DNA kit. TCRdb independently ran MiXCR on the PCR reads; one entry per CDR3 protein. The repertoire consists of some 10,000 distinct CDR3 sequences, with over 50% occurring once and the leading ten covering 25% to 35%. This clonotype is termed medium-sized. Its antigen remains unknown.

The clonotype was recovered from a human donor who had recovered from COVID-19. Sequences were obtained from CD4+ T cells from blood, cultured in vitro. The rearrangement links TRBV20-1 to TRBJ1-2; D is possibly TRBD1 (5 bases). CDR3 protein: CSASVTDYGYTF. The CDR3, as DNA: TGCAGTGCTAGTGTGACAGACTATGGCTACACCTTC.